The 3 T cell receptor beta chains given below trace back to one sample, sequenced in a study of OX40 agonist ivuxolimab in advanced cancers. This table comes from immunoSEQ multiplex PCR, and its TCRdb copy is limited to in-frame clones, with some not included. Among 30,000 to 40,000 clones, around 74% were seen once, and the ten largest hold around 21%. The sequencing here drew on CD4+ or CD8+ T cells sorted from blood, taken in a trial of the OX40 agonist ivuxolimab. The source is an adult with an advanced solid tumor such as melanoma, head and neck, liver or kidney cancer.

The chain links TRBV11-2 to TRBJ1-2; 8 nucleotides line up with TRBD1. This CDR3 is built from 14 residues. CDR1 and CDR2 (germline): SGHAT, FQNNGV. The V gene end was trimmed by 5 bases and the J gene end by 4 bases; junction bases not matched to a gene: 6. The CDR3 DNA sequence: TGTGCCAGCAGCCTAGGGACAGGAGTCTATGGCTACACCTTC. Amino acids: CASSLGTGVYGYTF.

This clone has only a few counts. CDR3 loop: CASSGWTGRYEQYF. DNA of the CDR3: TGTGCCAGCAGCGGGTGGACAGGTCGCTACGAGCAGTACTTC. This chain connects TRBV7-9 to TRBJ2-7; 7 bases match TRBD1. The V gene's germline CDR1 is SEHNR and CDR2 FQNEAQ (reference sequence). Trimming removed 5 bases from V and 3 bases from J; junction bases left unmatched: 7. This CDR3 has 14 amino acids.

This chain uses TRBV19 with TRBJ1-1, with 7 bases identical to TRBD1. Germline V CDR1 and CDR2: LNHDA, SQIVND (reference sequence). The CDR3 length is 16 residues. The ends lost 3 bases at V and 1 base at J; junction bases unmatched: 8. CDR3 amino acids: CASSIIPYRGNTEAFF. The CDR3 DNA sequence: TGTGCCAGTAGTATCATTCCCTACAGGGGGAACACTGAAGCTTTCTTT.